This T cell receptor beta chain came from a study of shared clonotypes between healthy human individuals. Study summary: Three plates each covered CD4 naive and memory; CD8 naive two, CD8 memory one. Study-wide points: The naive CD4 repertoires of a few donors were compared, and roughly 5% of clonotypes were shared. Clonotype sharing among donors, it was expected, would be affected by sequencing depth.

A word on this clone: Its specificity is unknown.

Data came from immunoSEQ multiplex PCR; TCRdb stores just in-frame clones and leaves some out. Of approximately 810,000 clones in the sample, about 91% were seen once. Naive CD8 cells lacked CD45RO, underwent positive selection for CCR7 and left out terminally differentiated effector memory CD45RA+ cells. The donors were adults (healthy and HIV-negative) with no recent acute infections or vaccinations. The source is a man aged 25-45 years in good health. Sequenced material: naive CD8+ T cells sorted from blood.

DNA for the CDR3: TGCGCCAGCAGCCTAGGGATGACCACTGAAGCTTTCTTT. Translation gives CASSLGMTTEAFF. The chain has TRBV4-1 and TRBJ1-1; D not certain. Per the germline V gene, CDR1 is MGHRA and CDR2 is YSYEKL. The CDR3 totals 13 residues. V lost 4 bases and J 4 bases, leaving 10 bases between the germline ends.